This T cell receptor beta chain was identified in a study of CD8 T cells in Susac syndrome. TCR beta sequencing covered blood CD8+ and CD4+ T cells. RNA amounts of 0.5 to 1 ug underwent reverse transcription with random hexamers. A multiplex approach, immunoSEQ multiplex PCR, amplified TCR beta CDR3 across 54 Vbeta and 13 Jbeta. Using its own MiXCR run on the immunoSEQ multiplex PCR reads, TCRdb lists one record per CDR3 protein. The data hold approximately 160,000 distinct CDR3 sequences, with around 94% observed a single time. This clonotype was obtained from a human donor with multiple sclerosis. The sample comprised CD4+ T cells from PBMCs.

The CDR3 nucleotides are TGTGCCAGCAGCCCCTGGACTAGCGGGAGGGGAGAGACCCAGTACTTC. Its protein product is CASSPWTSGRGETQYF. This chain connects TRBV7-9 to TRBJ2-5, with 15 bases matching TRBD2. V trimming: 5 bases; J trimming: 4 bases; junction bases outside the gene matches: 5. Germline CDR1 and CDR2: SEHNR and FQNEAQ (reference sequence). The CDR3 extends over 16 amino acids.